The clone carrying this T cell receptor beta chain was observed a few times. TCRdb recomputed calls from the 5' RACE reads with MiXCR, one row per CDR3 protein. Of more than 50,000 distinct CDR3 sequences in the sample, approximately 5.7% were seen once. The data were taken from a study of T cells after yellow fever vaccination. Study-level findings and limits: The CD4 and CD8 compartments had a small share of their clonotypes in common. Peak timing came faster in the weaker secondary response, day 5 versus 15. The sorted memory subsets sampled on day 0 contained almost no detectable vaccine-responding clonotypes.

The clonotype was recovered from a man aged 18 to 29 who received the YFV17D yellow fever vaccine. The input for sequencing was PBMCs, either bulk or a sorted T-cell subset (CD4+, CD8+, memory, or dextramer-sorted; not recorded which), taken on the day of the yellow fever booster vaccination.

The DNA of the CDR3 is TGTGCCAGCAGCCCCCCGGGACTAGGGAACACCGGGGAGCTGTTTTTT. As protein: CASSPPGLGNTGELFF. The chain employs TRBV2 and TRBJ2-2, with 8 positions matching TRBD2. The CDR3 is 16 residues long. Germline CDR1 SNHLY, CDR2 FYNNEI. Germline trimming cut 6 bases from V and 1 base from J; bases unmatched to any gene: 7.